A single sample gave rise to the 22 T cell receptor beta chains below, sequenced in a study of blood T cell repertoires in COVID-19. Method: immunoSEQ multiplex PCR; TCRdb's copy keeps in-frame clones and lacks some. The sample records about 150,000 clones, about 83% being singletons. The sequenced material came from peripheral blood. Source of these receptors: a woman in her sixties with COVID-19, enrolled during active disease.

This clone was observed a single time. The V call is TRBV24-1, the J call TRBJ2-1, with 11 positions matching TRBD2. V lost 3 bases and J lost 2; bases outside the gene matches: 5. The CDR3 runs 17 residues. Germline V CDR1 and CDR2: KGHDR, SFDVKD. The CDR3 bases are TGTGCCACCAGTGATCCTACGACTAGCGGGGCCTACAATGAGCAGTTCTTC. Protein sequence: CATSDPTTSGAYNEQFF.

The J gene is TRBJ2-1, the V gene TRBV29-1; 8 nucleotides align to TRBD2. The CDR3 contains 14 residues. The junction had 14 bases not matched to a gene; V was cut back by 7 bases and J by 9 bases. Germline V lookup: CDR1 SQVTM, CDR2 ANQGSEA. The CDR3 region is CSAETGGPSPEQFF. The CDR3 region has the DNA TGCAGCGCAGAAACGGGAGGGCCCTCGCCTGAGCAGTTCTTC.

The CDR3 region has the DNA TGTGCCAGCAGCCAAGCTGTAGGGGTTGATGGCTACACCTTC. Encoded protein: CASSQAVGVDGYTF. V usage is TRBV14 and J usage is TRBJ1-2; a possible D gene is TRBD1 (5 bases). V lost 1 base to trimming and J lost 6 bases, with 12 bases between them. The CDR3 has 14 amino acids. Germline CDR1 is SGHDN and CDR2 is FVKESK.

The J gene is TRBJ2-7, the V gene TRBV5-1; TRBD2 is a possible D gene (5 bases). CDR3 length: 14 amino acids. Germline CDR1 SGHRS, CDR2 YFSETQ. V was cut by 4 bases and J by 2 bases, with 13 bases left in between. CDR3 amino acids: CASSKSGVTYEQYF. The CDR3 DNA sequence: TGCGCCAGCAGCAAGTCCGGGGTTACCTACGAGCAGTACTTC.

J is TRBJ1-4 and V is TRBV19, with 8 bases aligning to TRBD1. The CDR3 runs to 15 residues. The trim removed 5 bases at V and 11 bases at J, leaving 13 bases unmatched. Germline assignment: CDR1 LNHDA and CDR2 SQIVND (reference sequence). The CDR3, as DNA: TGTGCCAGTAGTGGCTCCGGGACAGGATTAGACAAACTGTTTTTT. Amino acids: CASSGSGTGLDKLFF.

Here the CDR3 reads CATSSHRATNEKLFF. The CDR3 nucleotides are TGTGCCACCAGCTCCCACAGGGCAACTAATGAAAAACTGTTTTTT. The rearrangement joins TRBV15 to TRBJ1-4; possible D gene TRBD1, 6 bases. This CDR3 comprises 15 residues. Trimming removed 5 bases at V and 0 bases at J, with 10 bases between. Per the germline V gene, CDR1 is LNHNV and CDR2 is YYDKDF (reference sequence).

The V gene is TRBV7-9, the J gene TRBJ1-4; perhaps TRBD1 as D (6 bases). This CDR3 region has 13 residues. Trimming cost V 0 bases and J 8 bases, with 7 bases left between them. Germline CDR1 reads SEHNR; CDR2 reads FQNEAQ (reference sequence). The CDR3 loop reads CASSLATGEKLFF. The CDR3 region has the DNA TGTGCCAGCAGCTTAGCCACAGGGGAAAAACTGTTTTTT.

This chain uses TRBV20-1 with TRBJ1-1, with a weak D call TRBD1 (6 bases). Germline CDR1 DFQATT, CDR2 SNEGSKA (reference sequence). The length of the CDR3 is 11 residues. V lost 3 bases to trimming and J lost 4 bases, with 6 bases between them. CDR3 coding DNA: TGCAGTGCTAGGGGGGCCACTGAAGCTTTCTTT. Its protein product is CSARGATEAFF.

The V and J genes are TRBV5-4 and TRBJ2-5; TRBD2 is a possible D gene (6 bases). Germline CDR1 and CDR2: SGHNT and YYREEE (reference sequence). V dropped 2 bases and J dropped 2 bases, with 13 bases sitting between them. CDR3 length: 15 residues. CDR3 amino acids: CASSFSGRIQETQYF. In DNA form, the CDR3 reads TGTGCCAGCAGCTTCAGCGGGCGAATACAAGAGACCCAGTACTTC.

This chain links TRBV7-2 with TRBJ2-7; D perhaps matches TRBD2 (5 bases). The V and J ends lost 5 bases and 0 bases respectively, with 11 bases between them. CDR3 length: 14 amino acids. Germline CDR1 is SGHTA and CDR2 is FQGNSA. The chain's CDR3 is CASSPDWSSYEQYF. The DNA of the CDR3 is TGTGCCAGCAGCCCGGACTGGAGCTCCTACGAGCAGTACTTC.

This chain joins TRBV7-3 and TRBJ2-2; 9 bases match TRBD2. Looked up from germline, CDR1 is SGHTA and CDR2 is FQGTGA. The trim removed 1 base at V and 5 bases at J, leaving 5 bases unmatched. The CDR3 sequence is 16 residues long. The CDR3 is CASSLRAGGRTGELFF. The CDR3 nucleotides read TGTGCCAGCAGCTTAAGAGCGGGGGGCCGAACCGGGGAGCTGTTTTTT. The whole variable domain, filled in from reference TRBV7-3 and TRBJ2-2, reads GAGVSQTPSNKVTEKGKYVELRCDPISGHTALYWYRQSLGQGPEFLIYFQGTGAADDSGLPNDRFFAVRPEGSVSTLKIQRTERGDSAVYLCASSLRAGGRTGELFFGEGSRLTVL.

The chain links TRBV24-1 to TRBJ1-5, with 10 positions matching TRBD1. The ends lost 4 bases at V and 7 bases at J; junction bases unmatched: 6. This CDR3 contains 15 residues. Germline CDR1 is KGHDR and CDR2 is SFDVKD. The CDR3 region is CATSEAGTGDQPQHF. DNA for the CDR3: TGTGCCACCAGTGAGGCCGGGACAGGGGACCAGCCCCAGCATTTT.

The gene calls are TRBV9 and TRBJ2-3, with a weak D call TRBD2 (6 bases). The germline V gene encodes CDR1 SGDLS and CDR2 YYNGEE. The CDR3 is made up of 15 amino acids. V dropped 1 base and J dropped 2 bases, with 11 bases sitting between them. CDR3 DNA: TGTGCCAGCAGCGTACTAGCGCGAGTCACAGATACGCAGTATTTT. This sequence encodes CASSVLARVTDTQYF.

This clone appeared once. The V and J genes are TRBV29-1 and TRBJ2-3, with 10 bases fitting TRBD1. Trimming took 4 bases from V and 0 from J; bases not matched to a gene: 13. This CDR3 is 18 amino acids long. Per the germline V gene, CDR1 is SQVTM and CDR2 is ANQGSEA. CDR3 coding DNA: TGCAGCGTTGGTCAGGGACAGGGGAGGTTTCTTAGCACAGATACGCAGTATTTT. Its protein product is CSVGQGQGRFLSTDTQYF.

The genes are TRBV4-1 and TRBJ1-2; D not certain. CDR3 size: 14 residues. Deletions cut 0 bases from V and 2 bases from J, with 7 bases between. Germline V CDR1 and CDR2: MGHRA, YSYEKL. The CDR3 coding sequence is TGCGCCAGCAGCCAAGAACGACTCAACTATGGCTACACCTTC. This codes for CASSQERLNYGYTF.

The sample holds one count of this clone. The V call is TRBV20-1, the J call TRBJ1-2, with a weak D call TRBD1 (6 bases). The V end was cut by 3 bases, the J end by 1 base, with 18 bases between. CDR1 is DFQATT and CDR2 is SNEGSKA in the germline V gene (reference sequence). The CDR3 covers 16 residues. CDR3 in DNA: TGCAGTGCTAGTAAGGACAGATCGGTCCTTAACTATGGCTACACCTTC. Its protein is CSASKDRSVLNYGYTF.

The table lists this clone with a count of one. The rearrangement joins TRBV2 to TRBJ2-6, with 10 bases aligning to TRBD1. CDR1 and CDR2 from the germline V gene are SNHLY and FYNNEI. V trimming: 6 bases; J trimming: 10 bases; junction bases outside the gene matches: 6. The CDR3 has 14 amino acids. CDR3 nucleotides: TGTGCCAGCAGGGGACAGGGGAAAGGGAACGTCCTGACTTTC. Its protein product is CASRGQGKGNVLTF. The variable domain in full, completed from reference TRBV2 and TRBJ2-6, reads EPEVTQTPSHQVTQMGQEVILRCVPISNHLYFYWYRQILGQKVEFLVSFYNNEISEKSEIFDDQFSVERPDGSNFTLKIRSTKLEDSAMYFCASRGQGKGNVLTFGAGSRLTVL.

The chain joins TRBV7-3 to TRBJ2-1; D not resolved. V dropped 2 bases and J dropped 0 bases, with 8 bases sitting between them. The germline V gene encodes CDR1 SGHTA and CDR2 FQGTGA. This CDR3 has 15 amino acids. CDR3 amino acids: CASSLEASSYNEQFF. Written as DNA, the CDR3 is TGTGCCAGCAGCTTAGAGGCCAGCTCCTACAATGAGCAGTTCTTC. The full variable domain, its missing parts supplied by reference TRBV7-3 and TRBJ2-1, is GAGVSQTPSNKVTEKGKYVELRCDPISGHTALYWYRQSLGQGPEFLIYFQGTGAADDSGLPNDRFFAVRPEGSVSTLKIQRTERGDSAVYLCASSLEASSYNEQFFGPGTRLTVL.

This clone was observed many times. The rearrangement uses TRBV5-1 and TRBJ2-1; tentatively, D is TRBD1 (5 bases). V was trimmed by 5 bases and J by 3 bases, leaving 15 bases between them. Looked up from germline, CDR1 is SGHRS and CDR2 is YFSETQ. The CDR3 runs to 15 residues. The CDR3 sequence is CASRVDIQGYNEQFF. CDR3 DNA: TGCGCCAGCAGAGTTGACATTCAGGGCTACAATGAGCAGTTCTTC. Combining the CDR3 with reference TRBV5-1 and TRBJ2-1 gives the whole variable domain KAGVTQTPRYLIKTRGQQVTLSCSPISGHRSVSWYQQTPGQGLQFLFEYFSETQRNKGNFPGRFSGRQFSNSRSEMNVSTLELGDSALYLCASRVDIQGYNEQFFGPGTRLTVL.

The V gene is TRBV19, the J gene TRBJ1-2, with D tentatively TRBD1 (5 bases). Germline CDR1 and CDR2: LNHDA and SQIVND (reference sequence). Trimming stripped 1 base from V and 7 bases from J, with 10 bases between. This CDR3 has 13 amino acids. The CDR3 DNA reads TGTGCCAGTAGTATAGGGCAGGGTCTTGGCTACACCTTC. Translation: CASSIGQGLGYTF.

The J gene is TRBJ1-6, the V gene TRBV9; D remains ambiguous. Germline lookup yields CDR1 SGDLS and CDR2 YYNGEE. The CDR3 has 17 residues. Trimming cost V 0 bases and J 7 bases, with 17 bases left between them. The CDR3 is CASSVVPGRAGNSPLHF. The CDR3 coding sequence is TGTGCCAGCAGCGTAGTGCCCGGGAGAGCCGGGAATTCACCCCTCCACTTT.

The chain joins TRBV18 to TRBJ2-5; 7 bases are a match to TRBD1. The germline gives CDR1 KGHSH, CDR2 LQKENI. Unmatched junction bases numbered 3, after V lost 1 base and J lost 4 bases. This CDR3 has 14 residues. CDR3 DNA sequence: TGTGCCAGCTCACCACTTAACAGGGGAGAGACCCAGTACTTC. Translation gives CASSPLNRGETQYF.